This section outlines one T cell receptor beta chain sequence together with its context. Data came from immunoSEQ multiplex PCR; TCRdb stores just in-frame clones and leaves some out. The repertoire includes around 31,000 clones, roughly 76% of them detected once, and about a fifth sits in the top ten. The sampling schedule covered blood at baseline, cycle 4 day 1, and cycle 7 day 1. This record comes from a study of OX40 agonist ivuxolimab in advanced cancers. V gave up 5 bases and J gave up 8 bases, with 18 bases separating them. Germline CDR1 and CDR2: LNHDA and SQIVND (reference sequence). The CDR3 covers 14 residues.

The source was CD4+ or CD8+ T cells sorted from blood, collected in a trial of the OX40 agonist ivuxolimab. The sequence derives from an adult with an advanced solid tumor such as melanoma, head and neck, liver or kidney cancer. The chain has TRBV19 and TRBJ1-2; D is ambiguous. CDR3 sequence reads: CASSRVGGPEGYTF. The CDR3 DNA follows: TGTGCCAGTAGTCGGGTCGGAGGGCCCGAGGGCTACACCTTC.